These 13 T cell receptor beta chains came from one sample sequenced in a study of cytomegalovirus exposure and HLA in healthy donors. In the PCR, 60 Vbeta and 13 Jbeta primers were used. Sequencing used immunoSEQ multiplex PCR; TCRdb keeps in-frame clones, though not all of them. Of some 190,000 clones listed, 75% to 85% are singletons. Sequencing was performed on PBMCs. Source of these receptors: a woman between 50 and 59 years old in good health and CMV-seronegative.

CDR3 amino acids: CASSLTGRGAFNEQFF. CDR3 sequence (DNA): TGTGCCAGCAGCTTGACGGGCAGGGGCGCATTCAATGAGCAGTTCTTC. This rearrangement joins TRBV5-6 to TRBJ2-1; weak D call: TRBD1 (6 bases). V gave up 1 base and J gave up 6 bases, with 17 bases separating them. The germline CDR1 and CDR2 sequences are SGHDT and YYEEEE. The CDR3 is made up of 16 amino acids.

This chain joins TRBV28 and TRBJ2-5; the D gene is possibly TRBD1 (5 bases). From germline, CDR1 is MDHEN and CDR2 SYDVKM. The CDR3 covers 13 residues. V was clipped by 4 bases and J by 4 bases, with 10 bases between them. The CDR3 coding sequence is TGTGCCAGCAGTTCTGACAGAAGAGAGACCCAGTACTTC. Translation: CASSSDRRETQYF.

The chain recombines TRBV7-2 with TRBJ2-2; D not resolved. V shed 5 bases and J shed 0 bases, with 7 bases lying between them. The CDR3 contains 14 residues. Germline values: CDR1 SGHTA, CDR2 FQGNSA. DNA for the CDR3: TGTGCCAGCAGCACGACACCGAACACCGGGGAGCTGTTTTTT. Protein: CASSTTPNTGELFF.

The chain carries TRBV7-2 and TRBJ1-2; TRBD1 might be the D (6 bases). CDR1 and CDR2 from the germline V gene are SGHTA and FQGNSA. The CDR3 extends over 14 amino acids. Trimming shortened V by 1 base and J by 3 bases, and 9 bases separated the two germline ends. CDR3 residues: CASSLDYRDYGYTF. The CDR3 nucleotides read TGTGCCAGCAGCTTAGACTACAGGGACTATGGCTACACCTTC.

The rearrangement joins TRBV4-3 to TRBJ2-3, with 8 bases that match TRBD1. Germline values: CDR1 LGHNA, CDR2 YSLEER. V dropped 1 base and J dropped 8; count of bases not matched to a gene: 11. The CDR3 contains 16 residues. CDR3 sequence (DNA): TGCGCCAGCAGCCAAGGCGACAGGGGCCCGGGGAGTACGCAGTATTTT. Amino acids: CASSQGDRGPGSTQYF.

The chain joins TRBV29-1 to TRBJ2-3; D call uncertain. This CDR3 comprises 13 residues. Trimming stripped 4 bases from V and 2 bases from J, with 10 bases between. The V gene's germline CDR1 is SQVTM and CDR2 ANQGSEA. CDR3 nucleotides: TGCAGCGTTGCTAGATTGGACACAGATACGCAGTATTTT. This gives the protein CSVARLDTDTQYF.

The CDR3 coding sequence is TGCGCCAGCAGCCTGGGACAGGGGGCGAATCAGCCCCAGCATTTT. This encodes CASSLGQGANQPQHF. The rearrangement links TRBV5-1 to TRBJ1-5; 12 bases map to TRBD1. Germline V gives CDR1 SGHRS, CDR2 YFSETQ. V lost 4 bases to trimming and J lost 4 bases; unmatched junction nucleotides: 3. The CDR3 consists of 15 residues.

As concerns this clone: The junction departs from germline at one end; a sequencing error may be responsible. This CDR3 is CSSSPHSTGTANYGYTF. As DNA, the CDR3 is TGTTCCAGCAGCCCACATTCGACCGGGACAGCTAACTATGGCTACACCTTC. The rearrangement links TRBV7-9 to TRBJ1-2; 7 bases agree with TRBD1. The germline V gene encodes CDR1 SEHNR and CDR2 FQNEAQ (reference sequence). This CDR3 has 17 amino acids. The entire variable domain, with the rest obtained from reference TRBV7-9 and TRBJ1-2, is as follows: DTGVSQNPRHKITKRGQNVTFRCDPISEHNRLYWYRQTLGQGPEFLTYFQNEAQLEKSRLLSDRFSAERPKGSFSTLEIQRTEQGDSAMYLCSSSPHSTGTANYGYTFGSGTRLTVV.

This chain connects TRBV18 to TRBJ1-2; 7 bases align to TRBD1. From germline, CDR1 is KGHSH and CDR2 LQKENI. Trimming took 3 bases from V and 4 from J; bases not matched to a gene: 5. CDR3 length equals 14 residues. The DNA of the CDR3 is TGTGCCAGCTCACCGGAAAAGGGGGCCTATGGCTACACCTTC. It yields the protein CASSPEKGAYGYTF.

The V gene is TRBV5-4, the J gene TRBJ2-1; maybe TRBD2 (5 bases). The V end was cut by 7 bases, the J end by 6 bases, with 17 bases between. The CDR3 consists of 14 residues. Germline V gene sequence: CDR1 SGHNT, CDR2 YYREEE (reference sequence). For the CDR3, the DNA is TGTGCCAGCGGCGGGCAAGCGGAGCGCAATGAGCAGTTCTTC. Translation: CASGGQAERNEQFF.

The chain carries TRBV7-9 and TRBJ2-5, with 7 bases identical to TRBD1. The J call may be incorrect, as the DNA end agrees better with TRBJ2-7. The germline CDR1 and CDR2 sequences are SEHNR and FQNEAQ (reference sequence). This CDR3 region has 16 residues. The CDR3 loop reads CASSATTGILGYEQYF. CDR3 DNA: TGTGCCAGCAGCGCCACGACAGGGATCCTGGGCTACGAGCAGTACTTC.

The chain combines TRBV19 with TRBJ1-2; 9 nucleotides line up with TRBD1. The CDR3 covers 14 residues. Germline V CDR1 and CDR2: LNHDA, SQIVND (reference sequence). The junction had 5 bases not matched to a gene; V was cut back by 1 base and J by 8 bases. The CDR3, as DNA: TGTGCCAGTAGTATAGCCGGGACAGGGTCCGGCTACACCTTC. Protein: CASSIAGTGSGYTF.

This chain joins TRBV7-9 and TRBJ2-5; the D gene is possibly TRBD2 (6 bases). The closer fit of TRBJ2-7 to the DNA end suggests the J call may be wrong. This CDR3 comprises 14 residues. Germline V gene data show CDR1 as SEHNR and CDR2 as FQNEAQ (reference sequence). This CDR3 reads CASSLIGTSNEQYF. CDR3 bases: TGTGCCAGCAGCTTAATCGGGACTTCGAACGAGCAGTACTTC.